Presented here are 23 T cell receptor beta chains from one specimen sequenced in a study of Ad26.COV2.S vaccination and SARS-CoV-2 variants (dated by TCRdb to the early 2020s). The treatment or condition label, read with the paper, signifies: roughly 20 received Ad26.COV2.S at low or high dose, single or two shots; roughly five received placebo; per-sample allocation not given. Repertoires of vaccine and placebo recipients were sequenced from samples collected on day 63 after the first injection. Library generation was performed with the immunoSEQ multiplex PCR assay. Here the immuneACCESS table is served through TCRdb, limited to in-frame sequences with V and J called. Missing clones are a known gap in these copies; in checked studies unresolved V genes cover under half, and the rest lacks a known reason. Across this sample there are some 340,000 clones, with around four fifths seen only once. Approximately 2.2% of the sample goes to the ten largest clones.

Specimen: peripheral blood, collected in a trial of Ad26.COV2.S vaccine versus placebo. All receptors come from a person between 18 and 65 years old who received the Ad26.COV2.S COVID-19 vaccine or a placebo.

Notes on this clone: Because the CDR3's place on the DNA is in doubt, the DNA is left out and the CDR3 is given as listed by TCRdb. The rearrangement joins TRBV9 to TRBJ1-3; the D segment call TRBD1 is taken from the table without a DNA check. The CDR3 is 15 residues long, ends included. The germline CDR1 and CDR2 sequences are SGDLS and YYNGEE. The CDR3 loop is CASSVGTGTGKALYF.

This clone was detected ten times or more. The genes are TRBV5-3 and TRBJ2-1, with 8 bases fitting TRBD1. TRBV5-3 qualifies as an ORF whose function is uncertain. The CDR3 totals 20 residues. V shed 0 bases and J 5 bases; nucleotides not matched to a gene: 19. CDR3 in DNA: TGTGCCAGAAGCTTGGAGGAGGACGGCAGGGGGCTATTTAAGGACAATGAGCAGTTCTTC. This translates into CARSLEEDGRGLFKDNEQFF.

This chain joins TRBV28 and TRBJ2-7; D is perhaps TRBD1 (6 bases). The germline V and J ends were trimmed by 6 bases and 2 bases, with 17 bases remaining between them. Looked up from germline, CDR1 is MDHEN and CDR2 is SYDVKM. The CDR3 consists of 15 residues. The CDR3 nucleotides are TGTGCCAGCAGCTTTCCTGGGGGCAAACCCTACGAGCAGTACTTC. It translates to CASSFPGGKPYEQYF.

The chain joins TRBV4-2 to TRBJ2-7; D could derive from TRBD1 or TRBD2 (5 bases each). Trimming shortened V by 2 bases and J by 4 bases, and 9 bases separated the two germline ends. This CDR3 is 13 amino acids long. Germline V gene data show CDR1 as LGHNA and CDR2 as YNFKEQ. The CDR3 DNA reads as TGTGCCAGCAGCCAATGGGACGGTTACGAGCAGTACTTC. This gives the protein CASSQWDGYEQYF.

The V and J genes are TRBV19 and TRBJ1-2, with 8 bases lining up with TRBD1. The V segment lost 3 bases and the J segment 5 bases; nucleotides outside the gene matches: 8. The CDR3 runs to 15 residues. Germline loops: CDR1 LNHDA, CDR2 SQIVND (reference sequence). This chain's CDR3 is CASSIVQGARYGYTF. The CDR3 nucleotides are TGTGCCAGTAGTATTGTTCAGGGGGCGCGGTATGGCTACACCTTC.

This clone was counted a single time. The J gene is TRBJ1-4, the V gene TRBV5-1, with 10 bases lining up with TRBD1. V lost 4 bases and J lost 8; bases outside the gene matches: 8. This CDR3 region has 15 residues. Germline V gene lookup returns CDR1 SGHRS and CDR2 YFSETQ. The CDR3: CASSTETGGGEKLFF. As DNA, the CDR3 is TGCGCCAGCAGCACGGAGACAGGGGGCGGAGAAAAACTGTTTTTT.

The rearrangement joins TRBV12-5 to TRBJ2-1; perhaps TRBD2 as D (6 bases). Germline V gene lookup returns CDR1 LGHNT and CDR2 FRNRAP. This CDR3 has 17 residues. V was clipped by 7 bases and J by 9 bases, with 28 bases between them. This CDR3 is CASAIGFGGYVIREQFF. The CDR3 DNA reads as TGTGCTAGTGCCATTGGATTCGGGGGATACGTCATTCGTGAGCAGTTCTTC.

J is TRBJ1-1 and V is TRBV11-3; no firm D call. The V gene lost 0 bases and the J gene lost 4 bases, with 6 bases spanning the gap. CDR1 and CDR2 (germline): SGHNT, YENEEA. The CDR3 length is 13 residues. This CDR3 is CASSLEYSTEAFF. DNA for the CDR3: TGTGCCAGCAGCTTAGAATATAGCACTGAAGCTTTCTTT.

The V gene is TRBV18, the J gene TRBJ2-6; 12 nucleotides line up with TRBD1. Germline V gene lookup returns CDR1 KGHSH and CDR2 LQKENI. The V and J ends lost 3 bases and 0 bases, in that order; junction bases with no gene match: 0. This CDR3 region has 17 residues. CDR3 bases: TGTGCCAGCTCACCGGGACAGGGGGCCTCTGGGGCCAACGTCCTGACTTTC. Protein sequence: CASSPGQGASGANVLTF. The full variable domain, with the rest looked up from reference TRBV18 and TRBJ2-6, is NAGVMQNPRHLVRRRGQEARLRCSPMKGHSHVYWYRQLPEEGLKFMVYLQKENIIDESGMPKERFSAEFPKEGPSILRIQQVVRGDSAAYFCASSPGQGASGANVLTFGAGSRLTVL.

The rearrangement links TRBV7-9 to TRBJ2-7; the D gene is possibly TRBD1 (6 bases). The CDR3 has 14 residues. Germline loops: CDR1 SEHNR, CDR2 FQNEAQ (reference sequence). The V gene lost 4 bases and the J gene lost 0 bases, with 10 bases spanning the gap. The DNA of the CDR3 is TGTGCCAGCAGCTGGGCGACAGGCTCCTACGAGCAGTACTTC. It specifies CASSWATGSYEQYF.

This chain connects TRBV11-1 to TRBJ2-1; 7 bases fit TRBD1. V shed 6 bases, J shed 4 bases, and the junction held 6 bases outside the gene matches. This CDR3 has 14 amino acids. Germline CDR1 reads SGHAT; CDR2 reads FQDESV (reference sequence). The CDR3 region has the DNA TGTGCCAGCAGTCGACAGGGTCGGTACAATGAGCAGTTCTTC. Translation gives CASSRQGRYNEQFF. The whole variable domain, filled in from reference TRBV11-1 and TRBJ2-1, reads EAEVAQSPRYKITEKSQAVAFWCDPISGHATLYWYRQILGQGPELLVQFQDESVVDDSQLPKDRFSAERLKGVDSTLKIQPAELGDSAMYLCASSRQGRYNEQFFGPGTRLTVL.

The chain couples TRBV5-5 to TRBJ2-7, with 8 nucleotides matching TRBD2. The length of the CDR3 is 13 residues. Germline V gene lookup returns CDR1 SGHKS and CDR2 YYEKEE (reference sequence). With 6 bases clipped from V and 5 bases from J, the junction kept 7 bases outside the gene matches. CDR3 amino acids: CASTRGSGDEQYF. The CDR3 DNA reads as TGTGCCAGCACCCGGGGTAGCGGGGACGAGCAGTACTTC. Based on the CDR3 plus reference TRBV5-5 and TRBJ2-7, the full variable domain is DAGVTQSPTHLIKTRGQQVTLRCSPISGHKSVSWYQQVLGQGPQFIFQYYEKEERGRGNFPDRFSARQFPNYSSELNVNALLLGDSALYLCASTRGSGDEQYFGPGTRLTVT.

The chain has TRBV5-7 and TRBJ1-1; 8 bases are a match to TRBD1. TRBV5-7 is an ORF, and what it does is uncertain. V lost 1 base and J lost 4; bases outside the gene matches: 12. This CDR3 is built from 17 residues. The CDR3 DNA follows: TGTGCCAGCAGCTTGTTGAGGGCAGGGGGCGTTTTCACTGAAGCTTTCTTT. Encoded protein: CASSLLRAGGVFTEAFF.

The chain links TRBV28 to TRBJ2-7; TRBD2 matches 7 bases. The ends lost 4 bases at V and 7 bases at J; junction bases unmatched: 10. Per germline, CDR1 MDHEN and CDR2 SYDVKM. The CDR3 contains 14 residues. CDR3 nucleotides: TGTGCCAGCAGTTCATCCGGGACTACTATAGAGCAGTACTTC. Protein: CASSSSGTTIEQYF. Full variable domain (outside the CDR3, taken from reference TRBV28 and TRBJ2-7): DVKVTQSSRYLVKRTGEKVFLECVQDMDHENMFWYRQDPGLGLRLIYFSYDVKMKEKGDIPEGYSVSREKKERFSLILESASTNQTSMYLCASSSSGTTIEQYFGPGTRLTVT.

The V gene is TRBV9, the J gene TRBJ1-1; D is unclear. V dropped 3 bases and J dropped 0 bases, with 15 bases sitting between them. CDR3 length: 16 amino acids. The germline V gene has CDR1 SGDLS and CDR2 YYNGEE. This CDR3 reads CASSDGERRLNTEAFF. The DNA of the CDR3 is TGTGCCAGCAGCGACGGGGAAAGACGACTGAACACTGAAGCTTTCTTT.

Only a few counts were recorded for this clone. CDR3 bases: TGTGCCAGCAGCTTAGTACAGGGGGGCTATGGCTACACCTTC. It is translated as CASSLVQGGYGYTF. The rearrangement joins TRBV11-2 to TRBJ1-2; 8 bases agree with TRBD1. The CDR3 sequence is 14 residues long. Per the germline V gene, CDR1 is SGHAT and CDR2 is FQNNGV. V was clipped by 1 base and J by 4 bases; unmatched bases: 2.

In DNA form, the CDR3 reads TGTGCCAGCAGCCAGGGGACCAATTCACCCCTCCACTTT. This translates into CASSQGTNSPLHF. The rearrangement links TRBV7-8 to TRBJ1-6, with a possible D match to TRBD1 (6 bases). CDR1 and CDR2 (germline): SGHVS, FQNEAQ. The CDR3 runs 13 residues. V shed 5 bases and J shed 7 bases, with 9 bases lying between them.

This clone turned up a few times. J is TRBJ1-1 and V is TRBV27, with D unresolved. This CDR3 is 15 amino acids long. Trimming removed 6 bases from V and 0 bases from J, with 14 bases in between. Germline values: CDR1 MNHEY, CDR2 SMNVEV (reference sequence). The CDR3 protein is CASSLTPGLNTEAFF. The CDR3 DNA reads as TGTGCCAGCAGCTTGACTCCGGGATTGAACACTGAAGCTTTCTTT.

The CDR3 spells CAIMISGANVLTF. CDR3 sequence (DNA): TGTGCCATCATGATCTCTGGGGCCAACGTCCTGACTTTC. The chain joins TRBV10-3 to TRBJ2-6; D unresolved. This CDR3 region has 13 residues. Germline V gene lookup returns CDR1 ENHRY and CDR2 SYGVKD. V lost 7 bases and J 0 bases, leaving 4 bases between the germline ends.

V usage is TRBV19 and J usage is TRBJ1-5, with 8 bases matching TRBD1. This CDR3 is built from 16 residues. V dropped 3 bases and J dropped 4; count of bases not matched to a gene: 8. Germline CDR1 reads LNHDA; CDR2 reads SQIVND (reference sequence). The DNA for the CDR3 is TGTGCCAGTAGTATGTTGGCGGGACAGGTAAATCAGCCCCAGCATTTT. This gives the protein CASSMLAGQVNQPQHF.

This sequence joins TRBV5-1 and TRBJ2-2, with 7 bases lining up with TRBD1. The germline CDR1 and CDR2 sequences are SGHRS and YFSETQ. CDR3 length equals 17 residues. J was trimmed by 6 bases and V by 0 bases; bases with no gene match: 11. The CDR3 here is CASSLVLTRQGPGELFF. CDR3 in DNA: TGCGCCAGCAGCTTGGTTTTGACCCGACAGGGTCCCGGGGAGCTGTTTTTT.

This chain connects TRBV7-2 to TRBJ1-2, with D unresolved. With 4 bases removed from V and 2 bases from J, the gap between germline ends came to 11 bases. Germline values: CDR1 SGHTA, CDR2 FQGNSA. The CDR3 runs to 14 residues. The CDR3 is CASSSGADNYGYTF. For the CDR3, the DNA is TGTGCCAGCAGCTCCGGCGCAGACAACTATGGCTACACCTTC.

This chain joins TRBV7-9 and TRBJ2-2; D is perhaps TRBD1 (6 bases). This CDR3 spans 15 amino acids. Per the germline V gene, CDR1 is SEHNR and CDR2 is FQNEAQ (reference sequence). V dropped 5 bases and J dropped 4 bases, with 14 bases sitting between them. The chain's CDR3 is CASSAVGAITGELFF. In DNA, the CDR3 is TGTGCCAGCAGCGCCGTGGGGGCAATCACCGGGGAGCTGTTTTTT.